The present TCR beta chain was sequenced within a study of cytomegalovirus exposure and HLA in healthy donors. In nominal health when sampled, donors likely had unrecorded immune exposures nonetheless. Germline V gene lookup returns CDR1 MDHEN and CDR2 SYDVKM. V lost 3 bases and J 1 base, leaving 7 bases between the germline ends. CDR3 length: 13 amino acids. 13 Jbeta primers and 60 Vbeta primers were used for the PCR. TCRdb's table, derived via immunoSEQ multiplex PCR, lists solely in-frame clones and lacks some. The table for this sample gives roughly 72,000 clones. Material: PBMCs. This chain connects TRBV28 to TRBJ2-7, with no clear D. The origin of this receptor is a man aged 18 to 30 in good health and CMV-seropositive. The CDR3 protein is CASSFGFSYEQYF. The CDR3 bases are TGTGCCAGCAGTTTCGGGTTTTCCTACGAGCAGTACTTC.